Following are 23 T cell receptor beta chains from one sample sequenced in a study of blood T cell repertoires in COVID-19. Profiled with immunoSEQ multiplex PCR; TCRdb holds only in-frame clones, not every one. The table lists 140,000 to 150,000 clones, 88% of them singletons. Material for sequencing was peripheral blood. The receptors derive from a human donor in a cohort sampled during active COVID-19.

The chain has TRBV6-5 and TRBJ2-3; 8 positions agree with TRBD1. The trim removed 7 bases at V and 3 bases at J, leaving 3 bases unmatched. CDR1 and CDR2 (germline): MNHEY, SVGAGI. The CDR3 length is 13 residues. CDR3 region: CASTRQGTDTQYF. The CDR3 DNA reads TGTGCCAGCACCCGACAGGGGACAGATACGCAGTATTTT.

This clone showed up just once. The chain combines TRBV21-1 with TRBJ1-6; no DNA check was done on the table's D call, TRBD1. TRBV21-1 is described as a pseudogene. There are 20 residues in the CDR3. DNA of the CDR3: TGTGCCAGCAGAACTATTTCCCCCTTGGGACAGGGGGCAGTGAATTCACCCCTCCACTTT. Residues: CASRTISPLGQGAVNSPLHF.

The chain couples TRBV20-1 to TRBJ1-3; 7 nucleotides align to TRBD1. V lost 3 bases and J lost 0; bases outside the gene matches: 5. The length of the CDR3 is 15 residues. From germline, CDR1 is DFQATT and CDR2 SNEGSKA (reference sequence). The DNA of the CDR3 is TGCAGTGCTAGTTACGGACAGGCCTCTGGAAACACCATATATTTT. Translation: CSASYGQASGNTIYF.

In its sample, this clone was seen once. The rearrangement joins TRBV11-2 to TRBJ2-3; D remains ambiguous. V gave up 4 bases and J gave up 2 bases, with 13 bases separating them. The CDR3 sequence is 15 residues long. Germline-derived CDR1 and CDR2 are SGHAT and FQNNGV. The chain's CDR3 is CASSSRRIPTDTQYF. CDR3 DNA sequence: TGTGCCAGCAGCTCGCGCAGGATTCCCACAGATACGCAGTATTTT.

This chain uses TRBV7-3 with TRBJ1-1; TRBD1 is a possible D gene (5 bases). The CDR3 consists of 17 residues. V gave up 1 base and J gave up 4 bases, with 19 bases separating them. The V gene's germline CDR1 is SGHTA and CDR2 FQGTGA. The CDR3 region has the DNA TGTGCCAGCAGCTTAATCGGCGGGGACGGGGAAGGCACTGAAGCTTTCTTT. Translating gives CASSLIGGDGEGTEAFF.

The chain is built from TRBV7-3 and TRBJ2-2; TRBD1 agrees at 7 bases. The CDR3 loop spans 15 amino acids. The germline V gene has CDR1 SGHTA and CDR2 FQGTGA. The V segment lost 3 bases and the J segment 6 bases; nucleotides outside the gene matches: 7. The chain's CDR3 is CASSFWDSGAGELFF. CDR3 DNA: TGTGCCAGCAGCTTCTGGGACAGCGGCGCCGGGGAGCTGTTTTTT. The full variable domain, rest sourced from reference TRBV7-3 and TRBJ2-2, is GAGVSQTPSNKVTEKGKYVELRCDPISGHTALYWYRQSLGQGPEFLIYFQGTGAADDSGLPNDRFFAVRPEGSVSTLKIQRTERGDSAVYLCASSFWDSGAGELFFGEGSRLTVL.

The chain employs TRBV3-1 (or the pseudogene TRBV3-2) and TRBJ2-5; TRBD2 matches 7 bases. CDR1 and CDR2 (germline): LGHDT, YNNKEL (reference sequence). The CDR3 length is 15 residues. Germline trimming cut 1 base from V and 4 bases from J; bases unmatched to any gene: 6. DNA of the CDR3: TGTGCCAGCAGCCAAGCCAGGACTAGTTTAGAGACCCAGTACTTC. This encodes CASSQARTSLETQYF.

This clone was counted a single time. The chain combines TRBV24-1 with TRBJ2-7, with D possibly being TRBD1 (5 bases). CDR1 and CDR2 (germline): KGHDR, SFDVKD. This CDR3 spans 14 amino acids. V was trimmed by 1 base and J by 7 bases, leaving 13 bases between them. The CDR3 DNA is TGTGCCACCAGTGATTTTGGGGCGTTTGAAGAGCAGTACTTC. It codes for CATSDFGAFEEQYF.

V usage is TRBV11-2 and J usage is TRBJ1-1, with D possibly matching TRBD1 (5 bases). Germline loops: CDR1 SGHAT, CDR2 FQNNGV. The CDR3 extends over 15 amino acids. Deletions cut 0 bases from V and 3 bases from J, with 11 bases between. The CDR3 protein is CASSLDPKGYTEAFF. In DNA form, the CDR3 reads TGTGCCAGCAGCTTAGATCCTAAGGGGTACACTGAAGCTTTCTTT.

The chain employs TRBV12-3 or TRBV12-4 and TRBJ2-3; D gene unclear. V was trimmed by 6 bases and J by 5 bases, leaving 6 bases between them. The CDR3 is made up of 11 amino acids. In DNA, the CDR3 is TGTGCCAGCAGGCGGTTAGATACGCAGTATTTT. This gives the protein CASRRLDTQYF.

The chain recombines TRBV5-1 with TRBJ2-5; possibly TRBD2 for D (6 bases). Germline-derived CDR1 and CDR2 are SGHRS and YFSETQ. The CDR3 runs 15 residues. Trimming took off 0 bases at V and 2 bases at J, with 11 bases between the two ends. The CDR3 region is CASSLGGAGQETQYF. CDR3 DNA sequence: TGCGCCAGCAGCTTGGGCGGGGCGGGTCAAGAGACCCAGTACTTC.

This clone turned up a few times. This chain connects TRBV19 to TRBJ2-3; a weak D match, TRBD2 (5 bases). V was pared by 6 bases and J by 4 bases, with 14 bases between. The CDR3 runs to 14 residues. Germline V gene sequence: CDR1 LNHDA, CDR2 SQIVND (reference sequence). CDR3 sequence (DNA): TGTGCCAGTAGCGGACTTGGACGGTCAGATACGCAGTATTTT. Its protein product is CASSGLGRSDTQYF. Looking up the rest from reference TRBV19 and TRBJ2-3 gives the full variable domain: DGGITQSPKYLFRKEGQNVTLSCEQNLNHDAMYWYRQDPGQGLRLIYYSQIVNDFQKGDIAEGYSVSREKKESFPLTVTSAQKNPTAFYLCASSGLGRSDTQYFGPGTRLTVL.

This clone was observed once. The rearrangement joins TRBV7-9 to TRBJ2-5; tentative D call: TRBD2 (5 bases). Looked up from germline, CDR1 is SEHNR and CDR2 is FQNEAQ (reference sequence). CDR3 length: 15 residues. Trimming took off 1 base at V and 5 bases at J, with 14 bases between the two ends. Written as DNA, the CDR3 is TGTGCCAGCAGCTTAGGAGAGGGTCGCGGGGAGACCCAGTACTTC. Its translation: CASSLGEGRGETQYF.

The chain uses TRBV19 and TRBJ1-5; no definite D call. V was cut by 3 bases and J by 3 bases, with 9 bases left in between. The germline V gene encodes CDR1 LNHDA and CDR2 SQIVND (reference sequence). The CDR3 covers 14 residues. The CDR3: CASSIVSVNQPQHF. The CDR3 bases are TGTGCCAGTAGTATTGTGAGCGTCAATCAGCCCCAGCATTTT.

V usage is TRBV6-2 or TRBV6-3 and J usage is TRBJ2-7, with 8 bases identical to TRBD1. V was pared by 6 bases and J by 5 bases, with 12 bases of the junction left unmatched. There are 15 residues in the CDR3. Germline V gives CDR1 MNHEY, CDR2 SVGEGT. The CDR3, as DNA: TGTGCCAGCAGCCTCACGCGACAGGGGTTCCACGAGCAGTACTTC. This codes for CASSLTRQGFHEQYF.

The rearrangement uses TRBV3-1 (or the pseudogene TRBV3-2) and TRBJ1-2, with TRBD1 matching over 9 bases. Germline V gene lookup returns CDR1 LGHDT and CDR2 YNNKEL (reference sequence). V was pared by 3 bases and J by 6 bases, with 8 bases of the junction left unmatched. The CDR3 covers 15 residues. The CDR3 sequence is CASSQPPGTGNGYTF. The CDR3 DNA sequence: TGTGCCAGCAGCCAGCCGCCCGGGACAGGGAATGGCTACACCTTC.

The gene calls are TRBV9 and TRBJ2-2; 10 nucleotides match TRBD1. Germline CDR1 reads SGDLS; CDR2 reads YYNGEE. The CDR3 runs 18 residues. V lost 2 bases to trimming and J lost 5 bases; unmatched junction nucleotides: 12. CDR3 sequence: CASSVSRGQGQRTGELFF. CDR3 in DNA: TGTGCCAGCAGCGTTAGTAGGGGACAGGGGCAACGGACCGGGGAGCTGTTTTTT. The variable domain in full, completed from reference TRBV9 and TRBJ2-2, reads DSGVTQTPKHLITATGQRVTLRCSPRSGDLSVYWYQQSLDQGLQFLIQYYNGEERAKGNILERFSAQQFPDLHSELNLSSLELGDSALYFCASSVSRGQGQRTGELFFGEGSRLTVL.

This clone has a handful of counts. The CDR3 DNA follows: TGTGCCAGCAGCCGGGGCCCCGAAGCTTTCTTT. Translated, it gives CASSRGPEAFF. The chain is built from TRBV4-2 and TRBJ1-1; D may be TRBD1 (5 bases). CDR3 size: 11 residues. The ends were cut back, 4 bases at V and 8 bases at J, with 8 bases in the middle. The germline CDR1 and CDR2 sequences are LGHNA and YNFKEQ.

V and J are TRBV6-5 and TRBJ1-2; D uncertain. The CDR3 contains 15 residues. In germline, CDR1 is MNHEY, CDR2 SVGAGI. Trimming took 6 bases from V and 0 from J, leaving 14 bases between them. CDR3 coding DNA: TGTGCCAGCAGCCCGACCCGGAGAGCTAACTATGGCTACACCTTC. Translated, it gives CASSPTRRANYGYTF.

The chain links TRBV5-4 to TRBJ2-7, with 8 bases fitting TRBD1. The CDR3 covers 14 residues. The germline CDR1 and CDR2 sequences are SGHNT and YYREEE (reference sequence). V trimming: 4 bases; J trimming: 4 bases; junction bases outside the gene matches: 7. CDR3: CASSPYRDRYEQYF. The CDR3 nucleotides read TGTGCCAGCAGCCCATACCGGGACAGGTACGAGCAGTACTTC.

This clone was counted at least ten times. This sequence joins TRBV7-2 and TRBJ2-7; the match to TRBD1 covers 8 bases. J was trimmed by 8 bases and V by 5 bases; bases with no gene match: 17. This CDR3 has 16 residues. Per the germline V gene, CDR1 is SGHTA and CDR2 is FQGNSA. For the CDR3, the DNA is TGTGCCAGCAGCCCTAGAGCGTCAGGGGGCACAATCCAGCAGTACTTC. Protein product: CASSPRASGGTIQQYF.

The genes are TRBV6-2 or TRBV6-3 and TRBJ2-5; D gene ambiguous. This CDR3 has 14 residues. The V end was cut by 2 bases, the J end by 2 bases, with 9 bases between. Germline-derived CDR1 and CDR2 are MNHEY and SVGEGT. The CDR3 DNA sequence: TGTGCCAGCAGTTACCTAGTACCACAAGAGACCCAGTACTTC. It translates to CASSYLVPQETQYF.

The chain couples TRBV5-6 to TRBJ2-6; no firm D call. The CDR3 is made up of 16 amino acids. Germline-derived CDR1 and CDR2 are SGHDT and YYEEEE. Trimming took 1 base from V and 4 from J, leaving 12 bases between them. This chain's CDR3 is CASSLLLLLGANVLTF. The CDR3 DNA reads as TGTGCCAGCAGCTTGTTACTGCTTCTAGGGGCCAACGTCCTGACTTTC.